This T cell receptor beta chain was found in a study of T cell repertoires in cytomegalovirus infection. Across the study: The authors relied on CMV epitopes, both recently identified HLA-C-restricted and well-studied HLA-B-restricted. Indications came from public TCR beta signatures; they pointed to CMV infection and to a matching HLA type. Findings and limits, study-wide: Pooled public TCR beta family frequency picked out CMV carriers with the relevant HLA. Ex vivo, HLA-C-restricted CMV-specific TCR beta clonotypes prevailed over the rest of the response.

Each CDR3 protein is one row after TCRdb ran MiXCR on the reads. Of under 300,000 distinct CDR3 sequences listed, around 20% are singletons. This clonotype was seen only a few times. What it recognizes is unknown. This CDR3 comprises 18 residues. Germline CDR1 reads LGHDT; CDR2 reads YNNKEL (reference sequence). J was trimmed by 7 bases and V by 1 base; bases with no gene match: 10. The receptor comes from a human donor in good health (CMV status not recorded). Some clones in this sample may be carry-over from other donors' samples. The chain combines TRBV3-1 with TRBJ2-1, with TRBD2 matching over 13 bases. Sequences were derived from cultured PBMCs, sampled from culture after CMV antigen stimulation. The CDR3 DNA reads TGTGCCAGCAGCCAAGTAACTAGCGGGAGGGCCTGGAAGAATGAGCAGTTCTTC. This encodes CASSQVTSGRAWKNEQFF.